The clone carrying this TCR beta chain has a handful of counts. The antigen is undetermined. Trimming removed 4 bases from V and 3 bases from J, with 17 bases in between. Germline CDR1 SGHTA, CDR2 FQGNSA. The CDR3 sequence is 16 residues long. The data belong to a study of T cell repertoires in cytomegalovirus infection. The overall study: The study used recently identified HLA-C-restricted and well-studied HLA-B-restricted CMV epitopes. It can be stated that public TCR beta signatures indicated CMV infection as well as a matching HLA type. Points from the study as a whole: Cumulative frequency of public TCR beta families picked out carriers of CMV plus the relevant HLA.

MiXCR, applied by TCRdb to the reads, yields one record per CDR3 protein. Of 300,000 to 400,000 distinct CDR3 sequences in the sample, approximately 25% were seen once. The chain links TRBV7-2 to TRBJ2-3; the D is unclear. The source is a human donor in good health (CMV status not recorded). Some clones in this sample may be carry-over from other donors' samples. Material: cultured PBMCs, obtained from culture after CMV antigen stimulation. CDR3 residues: CASSSLGKGRTDTQYF. The CDR3 DNA reads as TGTGCCAGCAGCTCCCTTGGTAAGGGAAGAACAGATACGCAGTATTTT.